These 20 T cell receptor beta chains came from one sample sequenced in a study of blood T cell repertoires in COVID-19. TCRdb keeps only in-frame clones here, not all; method: immunoSEQ multiplex PCR. This table holds under 200,000 clones, roughly 86% found once. What was sequenced was peripheral blood. The origin of the receptors is a man in his 70s with acute or convalescent COVID-19.

The CDR3 protein is CASSPVWSRDTQYF. The DNA for the CDR3 is TGCGCCAGCAGCCCAGTGTGGAGTAGAGATACGCAGTATTTT. The chain couples TRBV5-1 to TRBJ2-3; D is ambiguous. CDR3 length equals 14 residues. Germline V CDR1 and CDR2: SGHRS, YFSETQ. Deletions cut 4 bases from V and 5 bases from J, with 14 bases between.

The gene calls are TRBV9 and TRBJ1-2; 7 positions agree with TRBD1. CDR3 length: 16 amino acids. The junction had 13 bases not matched to a gene; V was cut back by 0 bases and J by 8 bases. Looked up from germline, CDR1 is SGDLS and CDR2 is YYNGEE. The CDR3 reads CASSVAPDPGGGGYTF. Written as DNA, the CDR3 is TGTGCCAGCAGCGTAGCCCCAGATCCAGGGGGAGGCGGCTACACCTTC.

This chain joins TRBV6-5 and TRBJ2-1; no firm D call. The CDR3 extends over 13 amino acids. Per germline, CDR1 MNHEY and CDR2 SVGAGI. The V gene lost 0 bases and the J gene lost 3 bases, with 3 bases spanning the gap. Written as DNA, the CDR3 is TGTGCCAGCAGTTACTCGAGCTACAATGAGCAGTTCTTC. Protein product: CASSYSSYNEQFF.

The genes are TRBV6-1 and TRBJ1-1; 11 bases agree with TRBD1. The CDR3 runs 15 residues. Germline V gene lookup returns CDR1 MNHNS and CDR2 SASEGT. Unmatched junction bases numbered 3, after V lost 3 bases and J lost 3 bases. Written as DNA, the CDR3 is TGTGCCAGCAGTGACGGGACAGGGGGAGACACTGAAGCTTTCTTT. It encodes CASSDGTGGDTEAFF.

The rearrangement joins TRBV28 to TRBJ2-3, with 11 bases aligning to TRBD2. The CDR3 length is 18 residues. CDR1 MDHEN and CDR2 SYDVKM come from the germline V gene. V trimming: 2 bases; J trimming: 3 bases; junction bases outside the gene matches: 10. CDR3 DNA: TGTGCCAGCAGTTTAACCCTACTAGCGGGAGAGAAGACAGATACGCAGTATTTT. Encoded protein: CASSLTLLAGEKTDTQYF.

The V gene is TRBV4-3, the J gene TRBJ2-2; no firm D call. CDR1 and CDR2 (germline): LGHNA, YSLEER. This CDR3 comprises 13 residues. Deletions cut 4 bases from V and 4 bases from J, with 7 bases between. Here the CDR3 DNA reads TGCGCCAGCAGCCCGAGTGGCACCGGGGAGCTGTTTTTT. This translates into CASSPSGTGELFF.

The chain links TRBV28 to TRBJ2-3; 7 bases fit TRBD2. J gave up 6 bases and V 5 bases, and 11 bases lay outside the gene matches. CDR3 length equals 15 residues. Looked up from germline, CDR1 is MDHEN and CDR2 is SYDVKM. The CDR3 spells CASSPWAMRGDTQYF. The CDR3 bases are TGTGCCAGCAGTCCTTGGGCCATGCGGGGGGATACGCAGTATTTT.

This chain links TRBV10-1 with TRBJ2-3, with 8 bases aligning to TRBD1. Per germline, CDR1 WNHNN and CDR2 SYGVQD (reference sequence). The ends lost 1 base at V and 5 bases at J; junction bases unmatched: 5. The CDR3 loop spans 15 amino acids. This CDR3 is CASSEWDRRVDTQYF. CDR3 DNA: TGCGCCAGCAGTGAGTGGGACAGGCGAGTAGATACGCAGTATTTT.

The chain is built from TRBV5-1 and TRBJ1-2; no reliable D call. The CDR3 is made up of 14 amino acids. Germline-derived CDR1 and CDR2 are SGHRS and YFSETQ. Trimming pared 4 bases from V and 4 bases from J, leaving 14 bases between. CDR3 residues: CASSEASRGYGYTF. CDR3 nucleotide sequence: TGCGCCAGCAGCGAGGCCTCGCGGGGCTATGGCTACACCTTC.

This clone appeared a few times. The chain combines TRBV5-1 with TRBJ1-1; D not resolved. The CDR3 totals 14 residues. Germline values: CDR1 SGHRS, CDR2 YFSETQ. The V end was cut by 5 bases, the J end by 0 bases, with 11 bases between. CDR3 amino acids: CASRGGRMNTEAFF. The DNA of the CDR3 is TGCGCCAGCAGAGGAGGGCGGATGAACACTGAAGCTTTCTTT.

This chain's CDR3 is CASSQKWGRGDTQYF. CDR3 nucleotides: TGCGCCAGCAGCCAAAAATGGGGGCGCGGGGATACGCAGTATTTT. The rearrangement links TRBV4-1 to TRBJ2-3; maybe TRBD1 (6 bases). The CDR3 covers 15 residues. Germline-derived CDR1 and CDR2 are MGHRA and YSYEKL. V was clipped by 2 bases and J by 6 bases, with 15 bases between them.

The table lists this clone with many counts. V usage is TRBV6-5 and J usage is TRBJ2-3, with a weak D call TRBD2 (5 bases). V lost 0 bases, J lost 3 bases, and 13 bases lay in between. CDR3 length equals 16 residues. Germline V gene data show CDR1 as MNHEY and CDR2 as SVGAGI. CDR3: CASSYSDGADTDTQYF. Here the CDR3 DNA reads TGTGCCAGCAGTTACTCCGACGGAGCGGATACAGATACGCAGTATTTT.

The J gene is TRBJ1-2, the V gene TRBV5-4; D remains ambiguous. V lost 0 bases and J 4 bases, leaving 10 bases between the germline ends. Germline V gives CDR1 SGHNT, CDR2 YYREEE (reference sequence). CDR3 length equals 14 residues. Here the CDR3 reads CASSLVGVTYGYTF. CDR3 coding DNA: TGTGCCAGCAGCTTGGTCGGGGTTACCTATGGCTACACCTTC.

A single count supports this clone. The rearrangement uses TRBV5-1 and TRBJ2-5; 8 bases are shared with TRBD1. V dropped 3 bases and J dropped 5; count of bases not matched to a gene: 9. The CDR3 runs to 15 residues. Germline V gene data show CDR1 as SGHRS and CDR2 as YFSETQ. The CDR3 sequence is CASSWKGQGRETQYF. CDR3 nucleotide sequence: TGCGCCAGCAGCTGGAAAGGACAGGGACGGGAGACCCAGTACTTC.

The rearrangement joins TRBV6-5 to TRBJ1-1; D call uncertain. Germline CDR1 MNHEY, CDR2 SVGAGI. The germline V and J ends were trimmed by 2 bases and 3 bases, with 7 bases remaining between them. The CDR3 runs to 13 residues. CDR3 bases: TGTGCCAGCAGTTACCAAGACTACACTGAAGCTTTCTTT. Protein sequence: CASSYQDYTEAFF.

The rearrangement joins TRBV5-5 to TRBJ1-2, with a possible D match to TRBD1 (5 bases). V lost 1 base and J 6 bases, leaving 16 bases between the germline ends. CDR3 length equals 15 residues. Germline V gene lookup returns CDR1 SGHKS and CDR2 YYEKEE (reference sequence). This CDR3 reads CASSLSRRGSDGYTF. CDR3 nucleotide sequence: TGTGCCAGCAGCTTGTCCCGGCGGGGCTCGGATGGCTACACCTTC.

This chain joins TRBV3-1 (or the pseudogene TRBV3-2) and TRBJ2-1; tentative D call: TRBD1 (8 bases). The CDR3 is made up of 15 amino acids. Trimming took 4 bases from V and 3 from J, leaving 13 bases between them. Germline V gene sequence: CDR1 LGHDT, CDR2 YNNKEL (reference sequence). The CDR3 DNA reads TGTGCCAGCAGCCCCAACAGGGGGGGCTACAATGAGCAGTTCTTC. Translation: CASSPNRGGYNEQFF.

This clone has only one observation. The rearrangement joins TRBV7-6 to TRBJ1-2; the D gene is possibly TRBD1 (6 bases). There are 16 residues in the CDR3. V was clipped by 0 bases and J by 4 bases, with 15 bases between them. CDR1 is SGHVS and CDR2 is FNYEAQ in the germline V gene. The CDR3 loop is CASSLAPASGVYGYTF. The CDR3 DNA follows: TGTGCCAGCAGCTTAGCGCCCGCTTCAGGGGTCTATGGCTACACCTTC.

This clone showed up many times. The J gene is TRBJ2-5, the V gene TRBV28, with D possibly matching TRBD1 (6 bases). The V end was cut by 2 bases, the J end by 5 bases, with 9 bases between. The CDR3 contains 13 residues. CDR1 is MDHEN, CDR2 SYDVKM, per germline. The CDR3 reads CASSLMGAETQYF. The DNA of the CDR3 is TGTGCCAGCAGTTTAATGGGGGCTGAGACCCAGTACTTC.

The V and J genes are TRBV7-9 and TRBJ2-3; D may be TRBD2 (5 bases). The CDR3 consists of 16 residues. The germline V and J ends were trimmed by 0 bases and 0 bases, with 10 bases remaining between them. The germline gives CDR1 SEHNR, CDR2 FQNEAQ (reference sequence). The CDR3 sequence is CASSLARGISTDTQYF. The CDR3 bases are TGTGCCAGCAGCTTAGCGAGAGGGATTAGCACAGATACGCAGTATTTT.